This entry is about one T cell receptor beta chain. The antigen remains undetermined. These data come from a study of CD8 T cells in ankylosing spondylitis. Study-level points and caveats: The study identified a TCR beta motif of several highly homologous variants that appeared characteristic of ankylosing spondylitis blood. Matched ankylosing spondylitis synovial fluid reportedly contained a significantly enriched population of disease-linked clones. With a CD8+ phenotype, disease-linked clones were relatively rare in peripheral blood. Certain motif variants had earlier appeared in reactive arthritis synovial fluid and blood.

A quantitative 5'-RACE method, one with molecular barcodes, was used to make TCR beta libraries. TCRdb processed the 5' RACE reads anew with MiXCR; each CDR3 protein has one entry. Of about 800,000 distinct CDR3 sequences in the sample, approximately 12% are singletons; the top ten hold more than 0.5%. This CDR3 has 11 amino acids. Per the germline V gene, CDR1 is DFQATT and CDR2 is SNEGSKA (reference sequence). Trimming removed 6 bases from V and 6 bases from J, with 12 bases in between. This receptor was taken from a male donor with ankylosing spondylitis. Sequenced input: blood, either unsorted or a sorted T cell fraction (not recorded which). The gene calls are TRBV20-1 and TRBJ2-7; D is possibly TRBD1 or TRBD2 (6 bases each). The CDR3 sequence is CSAGGRGEQYF. The CDR3 DNA reads TGCAGTGCGGGGGGCCGGGGCGAGCAGTACTTC.